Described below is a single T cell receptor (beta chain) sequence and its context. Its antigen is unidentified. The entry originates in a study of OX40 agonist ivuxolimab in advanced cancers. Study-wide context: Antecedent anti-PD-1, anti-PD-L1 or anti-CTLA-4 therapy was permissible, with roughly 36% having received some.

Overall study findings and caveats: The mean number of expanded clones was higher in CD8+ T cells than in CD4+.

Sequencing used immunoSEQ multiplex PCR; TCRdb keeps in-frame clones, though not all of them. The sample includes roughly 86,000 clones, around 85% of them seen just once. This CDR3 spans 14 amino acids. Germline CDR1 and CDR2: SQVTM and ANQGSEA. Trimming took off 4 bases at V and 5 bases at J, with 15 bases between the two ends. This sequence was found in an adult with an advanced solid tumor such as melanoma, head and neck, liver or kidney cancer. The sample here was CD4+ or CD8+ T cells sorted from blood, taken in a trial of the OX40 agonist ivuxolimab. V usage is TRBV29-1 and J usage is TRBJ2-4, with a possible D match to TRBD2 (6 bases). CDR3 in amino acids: CSVVLEGRENIQYF. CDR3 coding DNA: TGCAGCGTTGTGCTGGAGGGCCGTGAAAACATTCAGTACTTC.